Below are 2 T cell receptor beta chains sequenced from a single sample in a study of shared clonotypes between healthy human individuals. The repertoire was sequenced with immunoSEQ multiplex PCR; TCRdb's copy has only in-frame clones and lacks some. This table holds roughly 2.6 million clones, just over 90% found once. Sequencing used naive CD4+ T cells sorted from blood. Subset given: CD45RA+ positively selected. The receptors were sampled from a young man in good health.

The count of this clone is one. The chain uses TRBV19 and TRBJ2-3; the D gene is possibly TRBD1 (6 bases). Germline CDR1 reads LNHDA; CDR2 reads SQIVND (reference sequence). The CDR3 spans 14 residues. V dropped 10 bases and J dropped 0 bases, with 14 bases sitting between them. This CDR3 reads CATGEIASTDTQYF. DNA for the CDR3: TGTGCCACAGGGGAGATAGCGAGCACAGATACGCAGTATTTT.

V and J are TRBV19 and TRBJ1-2; no reliable D call. The CDR3 runs 16 residues. CDR1 LNHDA and CDR2 SQIVND come from the germline V gene (reference sequence). Trimming took off 2 bases at V and 0 bases at J, with 13 bases between the two ends. The CDR3 sequence: CASSIILGATNYGYTF. CDR3 nucleotides: TGTGCCAGTAGTATAATTCTCGGAGCGACTAACTATGGCTACACCTTC.